Listed below are T cell receptor beta chains from one sample, sequenced in a study of T cells after yellow fever vaccination. Using its own MiXCR run on the 5' RACE reads, TCRdb lists one record per CDR3 protein. The table includes some 290,000 distinct CDR3 sequences, about 10% detected once. This sample comprised CD4+ T cells sorted from PBMCs, obtained 45 days after the yellow fever booster vaccination. Source of these receptors: a young man who received the YFV17D yellow fever vaccine. Both conserved end residues are part of each CDR3. Clone size is given for some rows only: seen once, a few or many times, or a class if the clone is expanded.

abundance,v_gene,j_gene,CDR3aa
-,TRBV28,TRBJ1-2,CASRAPSNHGYTF
-,TRBV30,TRBJ1-6,CAWNRDNSPLHF
-,TRBV5-6,TRBJ2-5,CASSPEVGASGLETQYF
many,TRBV6-5,TRBJ2-2,CASSYWGTGELFF
medium-sized,TRBV5-1,TRBJ2-7,CASGFGSYEQYF
-,TRBV5-1,TRBJ2-2,CASSLSLKTGELFF
-,TRBV30,TRBJ1-2,CAWTLSGRGGYTF
few,TRBV7-9,TRBJ1-1,CASSSQVMGDTEAFF
many,TRBV20-1,TRBJ1-1,CSARHIRANTEAFF
few,TRBV5-1,TRBJ1-6,CASSPGWDGNSPLHF
-,TRBV4-1,TRBJ2-7,CASSQEVGTGGSYEQYF
-,TRBV20-1,TRBJ1-1,CSALDRLNTEAFF
few,TRBV12-2,TRBJ2-5,CASRPGLAGGRETQYF
-,TRBV5-1,TRBJ2-5,CASSRRYQETQYF
few,TRBV20-1,TRBJ1-1,CSASLWGAGTEAFF
few,TRBV11-2,TRBJ2-7,CASTFSYEQYF
-,TRBV3-1,TRBJ1-1,CASSPTSSEAFF
-,TRBV20-1,TRBJ2-1,CSARDRGSGGPYNEQFF
few,TRBV24-1,TRBJ2-7,CATSDQMGQVFSYEQYF
many,TRBV20-1,TRBJ2-3,CSALSGGAEDTQYF
few,TRBV2,TRBJ2-5,CASSRDTQETQYF
few,TRBV7-2,TRBJ2-3,CASSRGGATDTQYF
few,TRBV6-5,TRBJ1-2,CASSYGAGGYTF
-,TRBV2,TRBJ2-7,CASSATAGEQYF
many,TRBV2,TRBJ2-2,CASGTTNTGELFF
many,TRBV2,TRBJ2-5,CASSVERQETQYF
many,TRBV5-1,TRBJ2-3,CASSSGLADSDTQYF
few,TRBV7-9,TRBJ1-6,CASSGQILHF
-,TRBV20-1,TRBJ1-5,CSAMSYSNQPQHF
few,TRBV6-5,TRBJ1-6,CASSYRDKYSPLHF
-,TRBV20-1,TRBJ1-4,CSLENPRDIDEKLFF
many,TRBV6-6,TRBJ1-4,CASSYLATNEKLFF
-,TRBV5-1,TRBJ2-2,CASSRDFAGIPGELFF
many,TRBV29-1,TRBJ2-1,CSAPGRASDVDEQFF
-,TRBV4-2,TRBJ2-2,CASRRVSTGGQSGELFF
-,TRBV3-1,TRBJ2-1,CASTSLHVNNEQFF
-,TRBV2,TRBJ1-1,CASRRDTHTEAFF
many,TRBV12-3/TRBV12-4,TRBJ2-7,CASSPLRRYEQYF